The 32 T cell receptor beta chains below come from one sample, sequenced in a study of blood T cells in healthy people across ages. Then a second PCR, running roughly 7 to 11 cycles, was carried out with a sample-barcoded 5' primer and a J-beta primer mix. TCRdb ran MiXCR on the 5' RACE reads and lists one entry per CDR3 protein. This table has about 650,000 distinct CDR3 sequences, approximately 31% appearing once. Sequencing input: blood. The receptors here all came from a woman older than 75 in good health.

This clonotype was counted at least ten times. The rearrangement uses TRBV4-2 and TRBJ2-5; D tentatively reads TRBD1 or TRBD2 (5 bases each). CDR3 length: 19 amino acids. The V end lost 2 bases, the J end lost 0 bases, and 22 bases lay between the germline ends. Per the germline V gene, CDR1 is LGHNA and CDR2 is YNFKEQ. DNA for the CDR3: TGTGCCAGCAGCCAACATTATAGGGGCAGAGGGAAGTACCAAGAGACCCAGTACTTC. It specifies CASSQHYRGRGKYQETQYF.

The chain has TRBV30 and TRBJ2-3; D not certain. The CDR3 has 15 amino acids. Trimming stripped 5 bases from V and 1 base from J, with 16 bases between. CDR1 and CDR2 from the germline V gene are GTSNPN and SVGIG (reference sequence). The CDR3 loop reads CAWCPGGAGTDTQYF. CDR3 nucleotides: TGTGCCTGGTGCCCTGGCGGTGCGGGCACAGATACGCAGTATTTT.

This clonotype was detected ten times or more. The chain joins TRBV20-1 to TRBJ1-2, with TRBD1 matching over 9 bases. This CDR3 is 12 amino acids long. Germline CDR1 reads DFQATT; CDR2 reads SNEGSKA (reference sequence). The CDR3 nucleotides read TGCAGCGGGACAGGGACTAACTATGGCTACACCTTC. It is translated as CSGTGTNYGYTF.

In nucleotides, the CDR3 is TGCAGTGCTAGAGAGGGGACTAGCGGGGACTCCTACGAGCAGTACTTC. This gives the protein CSAREGTSGDSYEQYF. The chain employs TRBV20-1 and TRBJ2-7; 13 bases align to TRBD2. Germline values: CDR1 DFQATT, CDR2 SNEGSKA (reference sequence). The CDR3 runs 16 residues. V was clipped by 0 bases and J by 0 bases; unmatched bases: 2.

V and J are TRBV6-6 and TRBJ2-7; D gene ambiguous. V was clipped by 0 bases and J by 2 bases, with 8 bases between them. Germline V gene sequence: CDR1 MNHNY, CDR2 SVGAGI (reference sequence). There are 14 residues in the CDR3. The CDR3 DNA is TGTGCCAGCAGTTACTCGATAACGCCCTACGAGCAGTACTTC. It specifies CASSYSITPYEQYF.

CDR3 DNA: TGTGCCATCAGAGTGGGGGCAGGGTCGACAGAGACCCAGTACTTC. Amino acid sequence: CAIRVGAGSTETQYF. V gene TRBV2 combines with J gene TRBJ2-5; D might be TRBD1 (6 bases). The V end was cut by 10 bases, the J end by 4 bases, with 22 bases between. Germline CDR1 SNHLY, CDR2 FYNNEI. This CDR3 has 15 amino acids.

The chain recombines TRBV30 with TRBJ2-2; 8 bases align to TRBD1. The junction had 12 bases not matched to a gene; V was cut back by 1 base and J by 5 bases. There are 17 residues in the CDR3. Per the germline V gene, CDR1 is GTSNPN and CDR2 is SVGIG (reference sequence). Written as DNA, the CDR3 is TGTGCCTGGAGTGCATTATCCCAGGGGGCTGGAACCGGGGAGCTGTTTTTT. Translation: CAWSALSQGAGTGELFF.

CDR3 sequence (DNA): TGTGCCAGCTCACCTCAGGACCCCCGGAACACCGGGGAGCTGTTTTTT. Protein: CASSPQDPRNTGELFF. The V and J genes are TRBV18 and TRBJ2-2; D not resolved. The germline CDR1 and CDR2 sequences are KGHSH and LQKENI. The V gene lost 3 bases and the J gene lost 1 base, with 12 bases spanning the gap. The CDR3 is 16 amino acids. The variable domain in full, with the rest retrieved from reference TRBV18 and TRBJ2-2, is NAGVMQNPRHLVRRRGQEARLRCSPMKGHSHVYWYRQLPEEGLKFMVYLQKENIIDESGMPKERFSAEFPKEGPSILRIQQVVRGDSAAYFCASSPQDPRNTGELFFGEGSRLTVL.

The rearrangement uses TRBV6-5 and TRBJ2-7, with D perhaps TRBD1 or TRBD2 (6 bases each). This CDR3 is 19 amino acids long. V was shortened by 2 bases and J by 0 bases, with 23 bases between the two germline ends. Germline CDR1 MNHEY, CDR2 SVGAGI. The CDR3, as DNA: TGTGCCAGCAGTTACGAGGGGACAAAGTCGCGGGGCCGCTCCTACGAGCAGTACTTC. Protein product: CASSYEGTKSRGRSYEQYF.

J is TRBJ2-3 and V is TRBV20-1, with TRBD2 identical over 8 bases. The germline V gene has CDR1 DFQATT and CDR2 SNEGSKA (reference sequence). V trimming: 0 bases; J trimming: 5 bases; junction bases outside the gene matches: 10. The CDR3 contains 16 residues. As DNA, the CDR3 is TGCAGTGCTAGAGATCATCGGGGGGGGCCAGGAGATACGCAGTATTTT. This translates into CSARDHRGGPGDTQYF.

This clonotype has more than one count but fewer than ten. The V and J genes are TRBV30 and TRBJ1-5, with 8 positions matching TRBD1. Germline CDR1 and CDR2: GTSNPN and SVGIG (reference sequence). The CDR3 extends over 13 amino acids. The junction had 1 base not matched to a gene; V was cut back by 4 bases and J by 2 bases. The CDR3 is CAWKGQGNQPQHF. CDR3 coding DNA: TGTGCCTGGAAGGGACAGGGCAATCAGCCCCAGCATTTT.

The chain recombines TRBV27 with TRBJ1-5; 9 bases fit TRBD1. The germline V gene has CDR1 MNHEY and CDR2 SMNVEV (reference sequence). J was trimmed by 4 bases and V by 8 bases; bases with no gene match: 0. CDR3 length: 12 amino acids. The CDR3 bases are TGTGCCAGCGGACAGGGGAATCAGCCCCAGCATTTT. Its translation is CASGQGNQPQHF.

Remarks on this clonotype: With a much larger clone just one base away, this may be a read error. The CDR3 does not end in the conserved phenylalanine or tryptophan, so this is likely a read error. The DNA of the CDR3 is TGTGCCAGCAGCGTAGCTTCGGCCGCCGCCTACGAGCAGTACTGC. Amino acid sequence: CASSVASAAAYEQYC. V usage is TRBV9 and J usage is TRBJ2-4; no definite D call. The DNA end is a closer match to TRBJ2-7, so the J assignment may be wrong. This CDR3 contains 15 residues. Germline loops: CDR1 SGDLS, CDR2 YYNGEE.

This clonotype has more than one count but fewer than ten. One end of the junction does not line up with germline, which may come from a read error. V is TRBV9 and J is TRBJ2-2; D is perhaps TRBD2 (5 bases). Germline CDR1 reads SGDLS; CDR2 reads YYNGEE. The length of the CDR3 is 16 residues. The CDR3 reads CASSPTSASYTGERFF. Here the CDR3 DNA reads TGTGCCAGCAGCCCAACCTCAGCTAGCTACACCGGGGAGCGGTTTTTT.

This chain connects TRBV3-1 to TRBJ2-1; tentative D call: TRBD2 (7 bases). Judging by the DNA end, TRBJ2-7 fits better; the J call may be wrong. Germline lookup yields CDR1 LGHDT and CDR2 YNNKEL (reference sequence). This CDR3 is built from 14 residues. Written as DNA, the CDR3 is TGTGCCAGCAGCCGCCGAGGGGGGGGAGGCGAGCAGTACTTC. Translated, it gives CASSRRGGGGEQYF.

About this clonotype itself: It may be a read error: a sequence one base away is much more abundant. J is TRBJ2-7 and V is TRBV12-3 or TRBV12-4, with 10 bases lining up with TRBD2. V shed 7 bases, J shed 0 bases, and the junction held 6 bases outside the gene matches. The CDR3 covers 15 residues. The CDR3 sequence is CASNSSGGASYEQYF. DNA for the CDR3: TGTGCCAGCAACTCTAGCGGGGGAGCCTCCTACGAGCAGTACTTC.

There are many counts of this clonotype. The chain carries TRBV3-1 and TRBJ2-1, with D uncertain. CDR3 length equals 15 residues. Trimming left V 6 bases short and J 6 bases short, with 18 bases between. Germline CDR1 reads LGHDT; CDR2 reads YNNKEL (reference sequence). The CDR3, as DNA: TGTGCCAGCAGTAAAAACCCCGACGTGGGCAATGAGCAGTTCTTC. Its translation is CASSKNPDVGNEQFF.

A remark on this clonotype: One junction end does not reproduce the germline sequence, and a read error may be involved. This chain uses TRBV12-3 or TRBV12-4 with TRBJ2-1; 7 nucleotides agree with TRBD2. This CDR3 region has 13 residues. The CDR3 here is CASSLAGGEEQVF. CDR3 nucleotides: TGTGCCAGCAGTTTAGCGGGGGGGGAGGAGCAGGTCTTC.

This chain uses TRBV5-1 with TRBJ2-1; possibly TRBD1 for D (6 bases). Trimming shortened V by 3 bases and J by 0 bases, and 13 bases separated the two germline ends. The CDR3 spans 16 residues. CDR1 is SGHRS, CDR2 YFSETQ, per germline. The CDR3 protein is CASSSQGSASYNEQFF. DNA of the CDR3: TGCGCCAGCAGCTCTCAGGGGTCCGCCTCCTACAATGAGCAGTTCTTC.

This clonotype was counted many times. This chain uses TRBV20-1 with TRBJ1-5; 9 bases are a match to TRBD1. This CDR3 spans 17 amino acids. CDR1 is DFQATT and CDR2 is SNEGSKA in the germline V gene (reference sequence). V was pared by 0 bases and J by 2 bases, with 8 bases of the junction left unmatched. The CDR3 sequence: CSARDRPDRGGNQPQHF. The CDR3 nucleotides are TGCAGTGCTAGAGATCGTCCGGACAGGGGAGGCAATCAGCCCCAGCATTTT.

The gene calls are TRBV12-3 or TRBV12-4 and TRBJ1-1; possible D gene TRBD1, 5 bases. CDR3 length equals 14 residues. V dropped 4 bases and J dropped 4 bases, with 13 bases sitting between them. CDR3: CASSSGTHGTEAFF. DNA for the CDR3: TGTGCCAGCAGTTCCGGGACCCACGGCACTGAAGCTTTCTTT.

In this sample, this clonotype turned up many times. The gene calls are TRBV20-1 and TRBJ1-5; TRBD1 matches 7 bases. This CDR3 region has 15 residues. The V and J ends lost 4 bases and 1 base, in that order; junction bases with no gene match: 7. Germline V gene data show CDR1 as DFQATT and CDR2 as SNEGSKA (reference sequence). The CDR3 nucleotides are TGCAGTGCTATCTCCGGGACAGAAAGCAATCAGCCCCAGCATTTT. Translating gives CSAISGTESNQPQHF.

The chain links TRBV7-9 to TRBJ1-6; weak D call: TRBD1 (5 bases). With 5 bases removed from V and 7 bases from J, the gap between germline ends came to 12 bases. Germline-derived CDR1 and CDR2 are SEHNR and FQNEAQ (reference sequence). This CDR3 region has 14 residues. Here the CDR3 DNA reads TGTGCCAGCAGCCCCTCGGGGCCCAATTCACCCCTCCACTTT. Protein: CASSPSGPNSPLHF.

This clonotype has a handful of counts. The chain carries TRBV30 and TRBJ1-6; D gene uncertain. Germline assignment: CDR1 GTSNPN and CDR2 SVGIG (reference sequence). With 1 base removed from V and 7 bases from J, the gap between germline ends came to 5 bases. The CDR3 is 12 residues long. CDR3 residues: CAWSGWNSPLHF. The CDR3, as DNA: TGTGCCTGGAGTGGTTGGAATTCACCCCTCCACTTT.

In its sample, this clonotype was seen many times. V gene TRBV27 combines with J gene TRBJ2-7, with 9 bases aligning to TRBD1. The CDR3 contains 14 residues. Germline-derived CDR1 and CDR2 are MNHEY and SMNVEV (reference sequence). The ends lost 5 bases at V and 7 bases at J; junction bases unmatched: 9. The CDR3 loop is CASSPRTGDSEQYF. CDR3 bases: TGTGCCAGCAGTCCTCGGACAGGGGATAGTGAGCAGTACTTC.

There are many counts of this clonotype. The J gene is TRBJ2-7, the V gene TRBV7-3, with 7 bases aligning to TRBD1. Germline CDR1 reads SGHTA; CDR2 reads FQGTGA. Trimming cost V 5 bases and J 8 bases; bases outside gene matches: 12. The CDR3 spans 14 residues. The CDR3 reads CASSAAAQGGKQYF. The CDR3 region has the DNA TGTGCCAGCAGCGCAGCCGCTCAAGGGGGCAAGCAGTACTTC.

This clonotype was detected ten times or more. The gene calls are TRBV20-1 and TRBJ2-3; no reliable D call. V lost 0 bases and J 0 bases, leaving 7 bases between the germline ends. CDR3 size: 14 residues. Germline values: CDR1 DFQATT, CDR2 SNEGSKA (reference sequence). The CDR3 region is CSARDFQSTDTQYF. The CDR3 region has the DNA TGCAGTGCTAGAGATTTCCAGAGCACAGATACGCAGTATTTT.

The chain joins TRBV27 to TRBJ1-1; weak D call: TRBD1 (5 bases). The ends were cut back, 5 bases at V and 0 bases at J, with 16 bases in the middle. From germline, CDR1 is MNHEY and CDR2 SMNVEV (reference sequence). This CDR3 contains 16 residues. The CDR3 coding sequence is TGTGCCAGCAGTGCGAACTCAGGGACGATGAACACTGAAGCTTTCTTT. The encoded protein is CASSANSGTMNTEAFF.

This clonotype was picked up many times. The rearrangement joins TRBV5-1 to TRBJ2-5; D ambiguous. This CDR3 has 15 residues. Trimming pared 4 bases from V and 5 bases from J, leaving 18 bases between. CDR1 is SGHRS and CDR2 is YFSETQ in the germline V gene. The CDR3 region has the DNA TGCGCCAGCAGCCCGAGCGAGGTCACGGACGAGACCCAGTACTTC. Its translation is CASSPSEVTDETQYF.

There are many counts of this clonotype. J is TRBJ2-7 and V is TRBV7-2, with D perhaps matching TRBD1 (5 bases). V was trimmed by 4 bases and J by 3 bases, leaving 13 bases between them. The CDR3 consists of 14 residues. The germline CDR1 and CDR2 sequences are SGHTA and FQGNSA. The CDR3 sequence: CASSSQGGNYEQYF. The CDR3 coding sequence is TGTGCCAGCAGCTCTCAGGGTGGGAACTACGAGCAGTACTTC.

CDR3 in amino acids: CASRYGGAVYNEQFF. For the CDR3, the DNA is TGTGCCAGCAGGTACGGGGGGGCCGTCTACAATGAGCAGTTCTTC. The rearrangement links TRBV7-2 to TRBJ2-1; 8 bases line up with TRBD2. Germline lookup yields CDR1 SGHTA and CDR2 FQGNSA. The CDR3 has 15 amino acids. Trimming took 6 bases from V and 3 from J; bases not matched to a gene: 7.

The rearrangement links TRBV4-2 to TRBJ2-3, with 14 bases aligning to TRBD2. The V gene's germline CDR1 is LGHNA and CDR2 YNFKEQ. Trimming took 4 bases from V and 2 from J; bases not matched to a gene: 5. The CDR3 has 17 residues. The CDR3 nucleotides read TGTGCCAGCAGCCCAGGGACTAGCGGGAGTGTCACAGATACGCAGTATTTT. Its protein is CASSPGTSGSVTDTQYF.